The present TCR beta chain was sequenced within a study of CD8+ T cells in alopecia areata. About the study: Each day, treated patients took oral tofacitinib twice, at 5 to 10 mg per dose.

Study conclusions and caveats: Scalp specimens additionally yield sequences from normal skin's resident alphabeta T cells.

TCR sequencing used cDNA made by reverse transcription of extracted RNA. Repertoires were generated with immunoSEQ multiplex PCR, while TCRdb's copy carries only in-frame clones and drops some. The profile covers about 98,000 clones, with 40% to 45% appearing a single time and roughly 0.83% taken by the ten largest. Obtained from alopecia areata patients were lesional scalp punch biopsies along with peripheral blood. From PBMCs, CD4+ and CD8+ T cells were sorted. This CDR3 contains 14 residues. This clone has more than one count but fewer than ten. Its antigen is still unknown. The sequence derives from a human donor with alopecia areata. Specimen: CD4+ T cells sorted from blood. This chain connects TRBV21-1 to TRBJ1-2. TRBV21-1 represents a pseudogene. This CDR3 is CASSKAREFYGYTF. The CDR3 nucleotides are TGTGCCAGCAGCAAGGCGAGGGAATTCTATGGCTACACCTTC.